This TCR beta chain derives from a study of blood T cell repertoires in COVID-19. As for the study in general: The analysed material was cDNA or gDNA that came from T cells, B-cell-depleted T cells, or PBMCs.

This CDR3 has 11 amino acids. Trimming stripped 3 bases from V and 7 bases from J, with 7 bases between. The germline V gene encodes CDR1 DFQATT and CDR2 SNEGSKA (reference sequence). Followed over time, Seattle patients had been enrolled while infection was active. Clones were read by immunoSEQ multiplex PCR, and TCRdb kept only the in-frame ones, dropping some. The table has about 410,000 clones, 89% seen once. The receptor comes from a woman aged 40 to 50 with COVID-19, enrolled during active disease. Specimen: peripheral blood. The V call is TRBV20-1, the J call TRBJ2-1; no definite D call. Here the CDR3 DNA reads TGCAGTGCTAGTCGTTCGAATGAGCAGTTCTTC. It encodes CSASRSNEQFF.